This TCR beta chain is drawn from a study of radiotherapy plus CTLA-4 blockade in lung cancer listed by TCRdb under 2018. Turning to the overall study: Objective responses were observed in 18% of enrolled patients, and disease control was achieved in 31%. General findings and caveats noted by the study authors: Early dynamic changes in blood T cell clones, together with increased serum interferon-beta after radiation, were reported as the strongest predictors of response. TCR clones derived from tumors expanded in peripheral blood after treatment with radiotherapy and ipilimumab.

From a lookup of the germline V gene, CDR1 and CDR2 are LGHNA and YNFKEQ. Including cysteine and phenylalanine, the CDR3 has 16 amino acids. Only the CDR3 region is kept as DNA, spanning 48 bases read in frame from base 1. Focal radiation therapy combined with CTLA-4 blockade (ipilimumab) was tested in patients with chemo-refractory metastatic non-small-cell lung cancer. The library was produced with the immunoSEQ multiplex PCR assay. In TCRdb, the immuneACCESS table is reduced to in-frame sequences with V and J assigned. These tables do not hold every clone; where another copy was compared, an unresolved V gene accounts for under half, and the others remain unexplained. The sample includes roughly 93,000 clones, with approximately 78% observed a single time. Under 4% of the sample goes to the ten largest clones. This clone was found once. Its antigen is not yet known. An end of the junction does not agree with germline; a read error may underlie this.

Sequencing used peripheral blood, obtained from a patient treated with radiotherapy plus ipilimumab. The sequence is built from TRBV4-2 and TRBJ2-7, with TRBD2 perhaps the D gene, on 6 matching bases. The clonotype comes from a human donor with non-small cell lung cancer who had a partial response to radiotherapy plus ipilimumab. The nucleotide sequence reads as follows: TGTGCCAGCAGCCAAGACCCGCTAGGGGACTCCTACAAGCAGTACTTC. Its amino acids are CASSQDPLGDSYKQYF.